These 30 T cell receptor beta chains originate from one sample sequenced in a study of control samples from healthy donors and cancer patients. Only in-frame clones appear in the TCRdb table, and some are missing; sequencing was by immunoSEQ multiplex PCR. The data show 130,000 or so clones, around 94% seen once. The sequenced material came from blood. Every receptor here comes from a man aged 35-49 years in good health.

The chain uses TRBV6-5 and TRBJ2-7, with D unclear. In germline, CDR1 is MNHEY, CDR2 SVGAGI. V was trimmed by 0 bases and J by 2 bases, leaving 8 bases between them. The CDR3 extends over 14 amino acids. In DNA form, the CDR3 reads TGTGCCAGCAGTTACTCAGGGAAACCCTACGAGCAGTACTTC. It specifies CASSYSGKPYEQYF.

This chain uses TRBV9 with TRBJ2-1; 12 positions match TRBD2. CDR1 is SGDLS and CDR2 is YYNGEE in the germline V gene. The CDR3 spans 18 residues. Unmatched junction bases numbered 14, after V lost 3 bases and J lost 7 bases. The CDR3 sequence is CASSALLAGGPGGNEQFF. CDR3 sequence (DNA): TGTGCCAGCAGCGCCCTCCTAGCGGGAGGGCCGGGGGGGAATGAGCAGTTCTTC.

The chain combines TRBV6-2 or TRBV6-3 with TRBJ2-5; maybe TRBD2 (5 bases). The V gene's germline CDR1 is MNHEY and CDR2 SVGEGT. This CDR3 contains 13 residues. V shed 4 bases and J shed 4 bases, with 10 bases lying between them. This chain's CDR3 is CASSSPRGETQYF. The CDR3 DNA sequence: TGTGCCAGCAGTTCCCCTCGGGGAGAGACCCAGTACTTC.

J is TRBJ1-2 and V is TRBV28; D is uncertain. V gave up 3 bases and J gave up 6 bases, with 14 bases separating them. CDR1 is MDHEN, CDR2 SYDVKM, per germline. The CDR3 spans 14 residues. DNA for the CDR3: TGTGCCAGCAGTTTTAGCCTAAAAGGCCATGGCTACACCTTC. Protein sequence: CASSFSLKGHGYTF.

The chain is built from TRBV9 and TRBJ1-6; 10 bases are a match to TRBD1. The CDR3 covers 16 residues. V gave up 3 bases and J gave up 8 bases; unmatched junction bases: 8. CDR1 and CDR2 (germline): SGDLS, YYNGEE. In nucleotides, the CDR3 is TGTGCCAGCAGCGAGACGGGGGACAGGGGTTATTCACCCCTCCACTTT. It specifies CASSETGDRGYSPLHF.

This clone was counted once. The chain uses TRBV7-2 and TRBJ2-3; 10 bases line up with TRBD2. The germline gives CDR1 SGHTA, CDR2 FQGNSA. The V segment lost 5 bases and the J segment 4 bases; nucleotides outside the gene matches: 6. This CDR3 has 15 residues. CDR3 region: CASSTSGNPPDTQYF. In DNA form, the CDR3 reads TGTGCCAGCAGCACTAGCGGGAACCCCCCAGATACGCAGTATTTT.

This clone showed up just a few times. The chain combines TRBV5-1 with TRBJ1-4; 8 nucleotides line up with TRBD1. Germline CDR1 and CDR2: SGHRS and YFSETQ. This CDR3 contains 16 residues. The junction had 5 bases not matched to a gene; V was cut back by 0 bases and J by 4 bases. The chain's CDR3 is CASSLAQGGNNEKLFF. Written as DNA, the CDR3 is TGCGCCAGCAGCTTGGCACAGGGGGGGAATAATGAAAAACTGTTTTTT.

There are a few counts of this clone. The J gene is TRBJ1-5, the V gene TRBV7-2, with a weak D call TRBD1 (5 bases). Trimming cost V 1 base and J 5 bases, with 9 bases left between them. Per the germline V gene, CDR1 is SGHTA and CDR2 is FQGNSA. The length of the CDR3 is 14 residues. The CDR3 loop reads CASSLVRDDQPQHF. The CDR3 nucleotides are TGTGCCAGCAGCTTAGTGAGGGACGATCAGCCCCAGCATTTT.

The CDR3 loop is CASSQELAGGRETQYF. The CDR3 coding sequence is TGCGCCAGCAGCCAAGAGCTAGCGGGGGGGAGGGAGACCCAGTACTTC. J is TRBJ2-5 and V is TRBV4-3; 12 nucleotides line up with TRBD2. This CDR3 is 16 amino acids long. Trimming removed 0 bases from V and 5 bases from J; junction bases left unmatched: 4. Germline V CDR1 and CDR2: LGHNA, YSLEER.

The chain combines TRBV5-1 with TRBJ2-7, with D unresolved. The CDR3 loop spans 14 amino acids. The ends were cut back, 0 bases at V and 3 bases at J, with 10 bases in the middle. Per germline, CDR1 SGHRS and CDR2 YFSETQ. The CDR3 nucleotides are TGCGCCAGCAGCTTGGGCAGTTCAAGCTACGAGCAGTACTTC. This codes for CASSLGSSSYEQYF.

The chain has TRBV9 and TRBJ2-2; TRBD2 aligns across 12 bases. CDR3 length: 16 amino acids. The germline CDR1 and CDR2 sequences are SGDLS and YYNGEE. The J segment lost 5 bases and the V segment lost 0 bases, leaving 2 bases of the junction unmatched. In nucleotides, the CDR3 is TGTGCCAGCAGCGTAGGTCTAGCGGGAGGGACCGGGGAGCTGTTTTTT. Amino acid sequence: CASSVGLAGGTGELFF. The full variable domain, completed using reference TRBV9 and TRBJ2-2, is DSGVTQTPKHLITATGQRVTLRCSPRSGDLSVYWYQQSLDQGLQFLIQYYNGEERAKGNILERFSAQQFPDLHSELNLSSLELGDSALYFCASSVGLAGGTGELFFGEGSRLTVL.

The chain employs TRBV5-4 and TRBJ2-5; no clear D. Looked up from germline, CDR1 is SGHNT and CDR2 is YYREEE (reference sequence). V was trimmed by 2 bases and J by 2 bases, leaving 19 bases between them. The CDR3 sequence is 17 residues long. CDR3 protein: CASSFSPGNLHQETQYF. For the CDR3, the DNA is TGTGCCAGCAGCTTTTCCCCCGGAAATCTACATCAAGAGACCCAGTACTTC.

The rearrangement joins TRBV20-1 to TRBJ2-1; 7 bases align to TRBD2. Germline V gene lookup returns CDR1 DFQATT and CDR2 SNEGSKA (reference sequence). V lost 3 bases, J lost 3 bases, and 8 bases stayed unmatched. The CDR3 has 15 residues. This chain's CDR3 is CSASLREGFYNEQFF. DNA of the CDR3: TGCAGTGCTAGTCTGAGGGAGGGGTTCTACAATGAGCAGTTCTTC.

The J gene is TRBJ1-2, the V gene TRBV18, with 8 bases lining up with TRBD1. The CDR3 runs 15 residues. With V trimmed by 3 bases and J by 5 bases, 8 bases remained unmatched. Germline V gene lookup returns CDR1 KGHSH and CDR2 LQKENI. In DNA, the CDR3 is TGTGCCAGCTCACCTGACAGGGGCGGATCTTATGGCTACACCTTC. This translates into CASSPDRGGSYGYTF.

The chain links TRBV29-1 to TRBJ1-1, with 8 positions matching TRBD1. The CDR3 totals 12 residues. Unmatched junction bases numbered 4, after V lost 5 bases and J lost 5 bases. CDR1 and CDR2 from the germline V gene are SQVTM and ANQGSEA. The CDR3 reads CSVYTGGTEAFF. Here the CDR3 DNA reads TGCAGCGTTTATACAGGGGGGACTGAAGCTTTCTTT.

V gene TRBV25-1 combines with J gene TRBJ1-4; tentatively, D is TRBD1 (5 bases). Trimming cost V 1 base and J 3 bases, with 15 bases left between them. CDR1 MGHDK and CDR2 SYGVNS come from the germline V gene. The CDR3 is 17 residues long. The CDR3 loop is CASSESGSPRANEKLFF. The CDR3 region has the DNA TGTGCCAGCAGTGAATCAGGTAGCCCCAGGGCTAATGAAAAACTGTTTTTT.

The genes are TRBV6-6 and TRBJ2-4; TRBD1 or TRBD2 may be the D gene (5 bases each). The germline V and J ends were trimmed by 5 bases and 0 bases, with 17 bases remaining between them. The CDR3 contains 17 residues. Germline assignment: CDR1 MNHNY and CDR2 SVGAGI (reference sequence). The chain's CDR3 is CASSRETRAPAKNIQYF. The CDR3 DNA reads as TGTGCCAGCAGTCGGGAAACCAGGGCCCCAGCCAAAAACATTCAGTACTTC.

CDR3 residues: CASSQDSGAQPQHF. The CDR3 region has the DNA TGCGCCAGCAGCCAAGATTCAGGGGCCCAGCCCCAGCATTTT. The chain combines TRBV4-1 with TRBJ1-5; possibly TRBD1 for D (6 bases). CDR3 size: 14 residues. Germline V gene data show CDR1 as MGHRA and CDR2 as YSYEKL. V was trimmed by 0 bases and J by 7 bases, leaving 10 bases between them.

This clone was counted between two and nine times. This chain links TRBV27 with TRBJ1-3; D not certain. This CDR3 spans 15 amino acids. Between the trimmed V and J ends, which lost 5 bases and 0 bases, there was a span of 11 bases. Looked up from germline, CDR1 is MNHEY and CDR2 is SMNVEV (reference sequence). The DNA for the CDR3 is TGTGCCAGCAGTCCCCGACTGGACTCTGGAAACACCATATATTTT. This codes for CASSPRLDSGNTIYF.

The V call is TRBV4-1, the J call TRBJ2-7; 10 bases are a match to TRBD1. Germline CDR1 is MGHRA and CDR2 is YSYEKL. The CDR3 has 14 residues. The V segment lost 4 bases and the J segment 3 bases; nucleotides outside the gene matches: 3. Here the CDR3 reads CASSPWTGGYEQYF. The CDR3 DNA follows: TGCGCCAGCAGCCCTTGGACAGGGGGCTACGAGCAGTACTTC.

The chain carries TRBV12-2 and TRBJ1-2. TRBV12-2 is flagged as a pseudogene. CDR3 length: 15 amino acids. The chain's CDR3 is CASHWQRTPLDGYTF. Written as DNA, the CDR3 is TGTGCAAGTCACTGGCAGCGGACCCCTTTGGATGGCTACACCTTC.

The chain employs TRBV19 and TRBJ2-3; D is possibly TRBD2 (5 bases). The CDR3 covers 15 residues. Germline assignment: CDR1 LNHDA and CDR2 SQIVND (reference sequence). Trimming took off 3 bases at V and 1 base at J, with 11 bases between the two ends. This CDR3 reads CASSISGVGTDTQYF. In nucleotides, the CDR3 is TGTGCCAGTAGTATTTCCGGGGTAGGCACAGATACGCAGTATTTT.

V usage is TRBV12-3 or TRBV12-4 and J usage is TRBJ2-7, with unresolved D. V was cut by 4 bases and J by 3 bases, with 4 bases left in between. The CDR3 length is 11 residues. CDR3 sequence reads: CASSSNYEQYF. Written as DNA, the CDR3 is TGTGCCAGCAGTTCAAACTACGAGCAGTACTTC.

The V call is TRBV13, the J call TRBJ1-4; D remains unclear. Germline CDR1 and CDR2: PRHDT and FYEKMQ (reference sequence). The V end was cut by 6 bases, the J end by 8 bases, with 16 bases between. The CDR3 spans 14 residues. The CDR3 here is CASRPWGSGEKLFF. The DNA of the CDR3 is TGTGCCAGCAGGCCTTGGGGTAGCGGGGAAAAACTGTTTTTT.

This sequence joins TRBV2 and TRBJ2-7; 10 nucleotides agree with TRBD2. With V trimmed by 3 bases and J by 6 bases, 14 bases remained unmatched. CDR1 and CDR2 (germline): SNHLY, FYNNEI. The CDR3 consists of 17 residues. The CDR3 reads CASSEKRASGSRSEQYF. CDR3 DNA: TGTGCCAGCAGTGAGAAGCGGGCTAGCGGGAGTCGGAGCGAGCAGTACTTC. Full variable domain (outside the CDR3, taken from reference TRBV2 and TRBJ2-7): EPEVTQTPSHQVTQMGQEVILRCVPISNHLYFYWYRQILGQKVEFLVSFYNNEISEKSEIFDDQFSVERPDGSNFTLKIRSTKLEDSAMYFCASSEKRASGSRSEQYFGPGTRLTVT.

The chain carries TRBV6-5 and TRBJ1-1; D is uncertain. The CDR3 spans 16 residues. Germline V lookup: CDR1 MNHEY, CDR2 SVGAGI. V lost 2 bases, J lost 6 bases, and 19 bases lay in between. Here the CDR3 DNA reads TGTGCCAGCAGTTACGGAGGGCAAACCGTGGTGGCTGAAGCTTTCTTT. Protein: CASSYGGQTVVAEAFF.

CDR3 bases: TGTGCCAGCAGTGGTACTAGCGGGGGGGCAGTAGAGACCCAGTACTTC. It translates to CASSGTSGGAVETQYF. This chain links TRBV6-1 with TRBJ2-5, with 13 bases lining up with TRBD2. Germline V gene sequence: CDR1 MNHNS, CDR2 SASEGT. The CDR3 is 16 amino acids. The junction had 6 bases not matched to a gene; V was cut back by 4 bases and J by 4 bases.

The J gene is TRBJ2-5, the V gene TRBV18; D unresolved. Trimming took off 0 bases at V and 4 bases at J, with 9 bases between the two ends. Germline V gene sequence: CDR1 KGHSH, CDR2 LQKENI. The CDR3 consists of 14 residues. The CDR3 loop is CASSPPRTPETQYF. In DNA form, the CDR3 reads TGTGCCAGCTCACCACCCAGGACCCCAGAGACCCAGTACTTC.

The CDR3 spells CASSYRADTQYF. CDR3 sequence (DNA): TGTGCCAGCAGCTACAGGGCGGATACGCAGTATTTT. This chain links TRBV27 with TRBJ2-3, with D possibly matching TRBD1 (6 bases). The CDR3 extends over 12 amino acids. V lost 6 bases and J 6 bases, leaving 10 bases between the germline ends. Germline V gives CDR1 MNHEY, CDR2 SMNVEV (reference sequence).

V is TRBV9 and J is TRBJ1-1; maybe TRBD1 (6 bases). Trimming took off 2 bases at V and 4 bases at J, with 12 bases between the two ends. Germline CDR1 and CDR2: SGDLS and YYNGEE. The CDR3 runs to 14 residues. This chain's CDR3 is CASSVGPGATEAFF. The DNA for the CDR3 is TGTGCCAGCAGCGTCGGACCGGGGGCCACTGAAGCTTTCTTT.